These 6 T cell receptor beta chains were sequenced from one sample in a study of cytomegalovirus exposure and HLA in healthy donors (dated by TCRdb to 2016 to 2017). The library relied on the immunoSEQ multiplex PCR assay. The immuneACCESS repertoire file appears here via TCRdb, limited to in-frame rearrangements. These files lack a portion of the clones; in checked studies, under half of the deficit traces to unresolved V genes, and the cause of the others is not known. In all, the sample holds around 180,000 clones, and around 86% of those were seen once. The ten largest clones represent almost 1.5% of the sample. The sample taken for sequencing was PBMCs. The receptors shown here come from a woman aged 18-29 years in good health and CMV-seronegative.

The genes are TRBV7-3 and TRBJ1-1, with D maybe TRBD1 (6 bases). Germline V gene lookup returns CDR1 SGHTA and CDR2 FQGTGA. CDR3 length: 15 residues. V gave up 5 bases and J gave up 8 bases, with 21 bases separating them. The CDR3 is CASSTPDRRPLEAFF. The CDR3 region has the DNA TGTGCCAGCAGCACCCCGGACAGACGACCCCTGGAAGCTTTCTTT.

This chain joins TRBV7-2 and TRBJ2-1; TRBD2 agrees at 11 bases. CDR3 size: 17 residues. From germline, CDR1 is SGHTA and CDR2 FQGNSA. V trimming: 4 bases; J trimming: 6 bases; junction bases outside the gene matches: 11. The CDR3 protein is CASSSSLSGRAGNEQFF. For the CDR3, the DNA is TGTGCCAGCAGCTCCTCCCTTAGCGGGAGGGCCGGCAATGAGCAGTTCTTC.

This chain joins TRBV30 and TRBJ1-1; D not resolved. V was cut by 4 bases and J by 1 base, with 16 bases left in between. The length of the CDR3 is 15 residues. CDR1 and CDR2 (germline): GTSNPN, SVGIG (reference sequence). CDR3 protein: CAWMGGLTPNTEAFF. CDR3 nucleotides: TGTGCCTGGATGGGAGGTTTGACACCGAACACTGAAGCTTTCTTT.

The chain joins TRBV20-1 to TRBJ1-2; D is ambiguous. Germline V CDR1 and CDR2: DFQATT, SNEGSKA (reference sequence). The ends were cut back, 6 bases at V and 5 bases at J, with 7 bases in the middle. This CDR3 spans 10 amino acids. In DNA, the CDR3 is TGCAGTGCCCGGAGTTATGGCTACACCTTC. This gives the protein CSARSYGYTF.

The CDR3 spells CASSLRSSGWDNEQFF. The CDR3 nucleotides read TGTGCCAGCAGCCTCCGATCCAGCGGGTGGGACAATGAGCAGTTCTTC. V is TRBV5-4 and J is TRBJ2-1; D is possibly TRBD2 (6 bases). V shed 4 bases and J shed 5 bases, with 19 bases lying between them. The CDR3 extends over 16 amino acids. CDR1 and CDR2 (germline): SGHNT, YYREEE (reference sequence).

The chain has TRBV19 and TRBJ1-5; TRBD1 matches 8 bases. The CDR3 has 15 residues. J was trimmed by 5 bases and V by 5 bases; bases with no gene match: 8. Germline V gene lookup returns CDR1 LNHDA and CDR2 SQIVND (reference sequence). The CDR3 bases are TGTGCCAGTAGTCCCCGCGACAGGGGCCATCAGCCCCAGCATTTT. It yields the protein CASSPRDRGHQPQHF.